This T cell receptor beta chain originates from a study of blood T cell repertoires in COVID-19. At the level of the study: The cDNA or gDNA used as material had been derived from T cells, B-cell-depleted T cells, or PBMCs.

CDR1 is MNHEY and CDR2 is SVGAGI in the germline V gene. Trimming removed 8 bases at V and 9 bases at J, with 12 bases between. This CDR3 has 11 residues. Method: immunoSEQ multiplex PCR; TCRdb's copy keeps in-frame clones and lacks some. The table shows over 60,000 clones, with approximately 90% occurring only once. This sequence was found in a woman of 80 years or more with active COVID-19. The sample was peripheral blood. The chain couples TRBV6-5 to TRBJ2-3; the D gene is possibly TRBD2 (6 bases). The CDR3 sequence is CASGNSGTQYF. DNA of the CDR3: TGTGCCAGCGGAAATAGCGGAACGCAGTATTTT.